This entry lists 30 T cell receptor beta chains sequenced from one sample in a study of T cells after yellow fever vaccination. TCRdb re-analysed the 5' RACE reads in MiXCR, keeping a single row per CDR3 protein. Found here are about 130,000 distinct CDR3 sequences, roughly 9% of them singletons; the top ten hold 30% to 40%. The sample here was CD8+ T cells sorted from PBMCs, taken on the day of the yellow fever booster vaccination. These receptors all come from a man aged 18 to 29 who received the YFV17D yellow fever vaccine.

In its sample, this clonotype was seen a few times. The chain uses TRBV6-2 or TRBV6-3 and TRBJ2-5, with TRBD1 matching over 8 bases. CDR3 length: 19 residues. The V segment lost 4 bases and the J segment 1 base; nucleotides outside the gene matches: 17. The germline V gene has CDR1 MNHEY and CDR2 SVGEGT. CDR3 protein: CASSSRQGAALDLQETQYF. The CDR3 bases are TGTGCCAGCAGTTCCCGCCAGGGGGCCGCGTTGGACCTCCAAGAGACCCAGTACTTC.

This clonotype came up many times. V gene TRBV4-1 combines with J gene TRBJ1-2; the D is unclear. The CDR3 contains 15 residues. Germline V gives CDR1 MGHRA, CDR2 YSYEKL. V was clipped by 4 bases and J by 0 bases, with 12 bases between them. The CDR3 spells CASSPVPGSNYGYTF. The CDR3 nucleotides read TGCGCCAGCAGCCCGGTTCCGGGTTCTAACTATGGCTACACCTTC.

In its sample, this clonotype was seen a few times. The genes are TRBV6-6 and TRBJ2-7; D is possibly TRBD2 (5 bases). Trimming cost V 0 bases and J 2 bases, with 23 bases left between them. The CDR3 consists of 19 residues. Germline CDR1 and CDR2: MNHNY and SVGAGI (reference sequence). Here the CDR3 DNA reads TGTGCCAGCAGTTACTCCCCCTATGGAGGCAGGAATGACCCCTACGAGCAGTACGTC. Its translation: CASSYSPYGGRNDPYEQYV.

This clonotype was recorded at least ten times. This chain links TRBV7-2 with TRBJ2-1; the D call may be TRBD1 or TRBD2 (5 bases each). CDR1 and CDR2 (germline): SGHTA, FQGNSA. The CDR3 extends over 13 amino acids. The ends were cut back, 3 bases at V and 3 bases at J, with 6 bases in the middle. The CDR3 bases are TGTGCCAGCAGCTTTGGGGGCTACAATGAGCAGTTCTTC. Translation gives CASSFGGYNEQFF.

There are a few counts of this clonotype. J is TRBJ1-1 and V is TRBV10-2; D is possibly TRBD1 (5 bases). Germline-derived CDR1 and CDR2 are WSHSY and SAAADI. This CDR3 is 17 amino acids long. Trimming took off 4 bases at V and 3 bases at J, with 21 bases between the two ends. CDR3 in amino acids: CASSVSVGQPGDTEAFF. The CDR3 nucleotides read TGCGCCAGCAGTGTATCAGTGGGGCAACCCGGGGACACTGAAGCTTTCTTT.

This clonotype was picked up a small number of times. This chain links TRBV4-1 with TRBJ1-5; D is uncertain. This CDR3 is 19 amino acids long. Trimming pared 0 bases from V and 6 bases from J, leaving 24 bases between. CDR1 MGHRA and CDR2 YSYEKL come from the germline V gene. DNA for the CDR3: TGCGCCAGCAGCCAAGACCCCCACCGGCCCCTTTCGGAGGGTCAGCCCCAGCATTTT. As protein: CASSQDPHRPLSEGQPQHF.

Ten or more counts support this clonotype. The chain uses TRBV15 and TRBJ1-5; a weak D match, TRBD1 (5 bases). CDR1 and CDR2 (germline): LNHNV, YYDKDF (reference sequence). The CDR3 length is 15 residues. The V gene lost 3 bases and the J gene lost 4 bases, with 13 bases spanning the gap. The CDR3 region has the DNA TGTGCCACCAGCAGTCGGGACGTACGTAATCAGCCCCAGCATTTT. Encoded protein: CATSSRDVRNQPQHF.

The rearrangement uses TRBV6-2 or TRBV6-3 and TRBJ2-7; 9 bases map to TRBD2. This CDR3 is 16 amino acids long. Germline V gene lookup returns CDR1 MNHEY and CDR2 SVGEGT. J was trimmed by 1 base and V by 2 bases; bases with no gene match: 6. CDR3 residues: CASSYLVAGVSYEQYF. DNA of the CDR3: TGTGCCAGCAGTTACCTCGTAGCGGGGGTGTCCTACGAGCAGTACTTC.

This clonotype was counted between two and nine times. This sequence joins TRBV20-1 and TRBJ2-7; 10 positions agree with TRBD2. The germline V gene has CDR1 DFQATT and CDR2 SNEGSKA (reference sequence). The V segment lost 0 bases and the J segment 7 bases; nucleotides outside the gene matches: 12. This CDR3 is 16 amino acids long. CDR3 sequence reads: CSARDGKRGGRSEQYF. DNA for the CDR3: TGCAGTGCTAGAGATGGAAAGCGGGGGGGCCGTAGTGAGCAGTACTTC.

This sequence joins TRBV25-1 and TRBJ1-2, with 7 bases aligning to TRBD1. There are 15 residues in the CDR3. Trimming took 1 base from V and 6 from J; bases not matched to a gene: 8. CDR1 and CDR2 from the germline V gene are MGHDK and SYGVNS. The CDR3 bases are TGTGCCAGCAGTGAATCGGAACAGGGGTTCAATGGCTACACCTTC. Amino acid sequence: CASSESEQGFNGYTF.

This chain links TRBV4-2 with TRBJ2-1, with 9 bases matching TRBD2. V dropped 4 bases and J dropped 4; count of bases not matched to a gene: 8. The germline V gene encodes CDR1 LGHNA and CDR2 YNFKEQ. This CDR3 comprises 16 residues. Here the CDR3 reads CASSRHSGGDYNEQFF. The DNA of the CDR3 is TGTGCCAGCAGCCGCCATAGCGGGGGAGATTACAATGAGCAGTTCTTC.

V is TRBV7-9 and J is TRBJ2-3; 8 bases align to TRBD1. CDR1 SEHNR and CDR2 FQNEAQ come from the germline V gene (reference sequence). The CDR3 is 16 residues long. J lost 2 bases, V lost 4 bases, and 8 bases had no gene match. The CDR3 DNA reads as TGTGCCAGCAGCTCGGGACAGGAGGGAGCCACAGATACGCAGTATTTT. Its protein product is CASSSGQEGATDTQYF. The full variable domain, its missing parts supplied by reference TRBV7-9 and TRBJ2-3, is DTGVSQNPRHKITKRGQNVTFRCDPISEHNRLYWYRQTLGQGPEFLTYFQNEAQLEKSRLLSDRFSAERPKGSFSTLEIQRTEQGDSAMYLCASSSGQEGATDTQYFGPGTRLTVL.

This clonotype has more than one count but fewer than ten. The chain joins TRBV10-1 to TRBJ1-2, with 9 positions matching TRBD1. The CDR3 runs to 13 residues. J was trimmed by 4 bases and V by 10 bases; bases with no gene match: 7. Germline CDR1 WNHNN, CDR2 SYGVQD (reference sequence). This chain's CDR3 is CATPGGQGYGYTF. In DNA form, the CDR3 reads TGCGCCACCCCGGGGGGACAGGGCTATGGCTACACCTTC.

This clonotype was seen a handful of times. CDR3 residues: CASSYSGGAGADTQYF. CDR3 DNA sequence: TGTGCCAGCAGTTATAGCGGGGGGGCCGGGGCAGATACGCAGTATTTT. The chain employs TRBV7-9 and TRBJ2-3, with 11 bases fitting TRBD2. There are 16 residues in the CDR3. Germline V CDR1 and CDR2: SEHNR, FQNEAQ (reference sequence). The ends lost 6 bases at V and 4 bases at J; junction bases unmatched: 9.

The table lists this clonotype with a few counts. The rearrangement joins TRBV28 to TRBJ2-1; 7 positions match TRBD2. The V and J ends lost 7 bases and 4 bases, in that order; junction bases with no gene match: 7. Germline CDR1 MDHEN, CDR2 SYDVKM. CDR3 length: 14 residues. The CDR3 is CASNPERGYNEQFF. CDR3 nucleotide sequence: TGTGCCAGCAACCCTGAGCGGGGTTACAATGAGCAGTTCTTC.

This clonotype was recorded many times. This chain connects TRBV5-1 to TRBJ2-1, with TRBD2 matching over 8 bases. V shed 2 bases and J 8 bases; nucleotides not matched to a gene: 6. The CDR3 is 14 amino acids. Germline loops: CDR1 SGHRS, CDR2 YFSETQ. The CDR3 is CASSFGTGGDEQFF. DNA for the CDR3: TGCGCCAGCAGCTTTGGTACCGGGGGGGATGAGCAGTTCTTC. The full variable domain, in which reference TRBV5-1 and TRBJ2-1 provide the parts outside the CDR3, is KAGVTQTPRYLIKTRGQQVTLSCSPISGHRSVSWYQQTPGQGLQFLFEYFSETQRNKGNFPGRFSGRQFSNSRSEMNVSTLELGDSALYLCASSFGTGGDEQFFGPGTRLTVL.

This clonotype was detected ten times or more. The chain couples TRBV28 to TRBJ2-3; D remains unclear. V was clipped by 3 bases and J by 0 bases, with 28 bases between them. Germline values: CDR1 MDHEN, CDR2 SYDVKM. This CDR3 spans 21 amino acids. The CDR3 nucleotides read TGTGCCAGCAGTTTCGGCCCTCTCGGGTCGGGCGCCCCTTCTAGCACAGATACGCAGTATTTT. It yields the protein CASSFGPLGSGAPSSTDTQYF.

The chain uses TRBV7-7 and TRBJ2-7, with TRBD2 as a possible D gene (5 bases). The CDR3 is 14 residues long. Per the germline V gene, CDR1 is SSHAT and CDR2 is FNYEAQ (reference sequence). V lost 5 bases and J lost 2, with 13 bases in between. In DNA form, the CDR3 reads TGTGCCAGCAGCCGGGGAGATCCCCCCTACGAGCAGTACTTC. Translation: CASSRGDPPYEQYF.

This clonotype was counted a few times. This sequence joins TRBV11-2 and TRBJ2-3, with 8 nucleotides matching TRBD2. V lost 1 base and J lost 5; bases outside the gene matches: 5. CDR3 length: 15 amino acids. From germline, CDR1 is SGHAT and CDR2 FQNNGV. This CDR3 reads CASSLVAGGLDTQYF. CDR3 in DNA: TGTGCCAGCAGCTTAGTCGCGGGGGGATTAGATACGCAGTATTTT.

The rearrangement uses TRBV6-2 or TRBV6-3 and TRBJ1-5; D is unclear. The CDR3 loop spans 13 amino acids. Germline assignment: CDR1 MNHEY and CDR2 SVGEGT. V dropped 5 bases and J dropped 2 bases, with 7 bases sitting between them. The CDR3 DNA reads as TGTGCCAGCAGTGTCTGGGGCAATCAGCCCCAGCATTTT. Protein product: CASSVWGNQPQHF.

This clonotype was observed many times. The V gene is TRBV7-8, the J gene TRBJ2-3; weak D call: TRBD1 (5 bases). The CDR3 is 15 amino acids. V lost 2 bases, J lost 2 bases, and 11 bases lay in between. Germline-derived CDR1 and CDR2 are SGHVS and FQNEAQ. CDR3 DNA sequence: TGTGCCAGCAGCTTAAAGGGGTGGGACACAGATACGCAGTATTTT. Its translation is CASSLKGWDTDTQYF.

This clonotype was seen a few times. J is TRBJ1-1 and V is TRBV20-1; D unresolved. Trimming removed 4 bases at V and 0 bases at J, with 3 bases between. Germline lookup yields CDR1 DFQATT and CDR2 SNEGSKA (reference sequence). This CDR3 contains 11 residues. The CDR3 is CSAILNTEAFF. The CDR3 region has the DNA TGCAGTGCTATCTTGAACACTGAAGCTTTCTTT.

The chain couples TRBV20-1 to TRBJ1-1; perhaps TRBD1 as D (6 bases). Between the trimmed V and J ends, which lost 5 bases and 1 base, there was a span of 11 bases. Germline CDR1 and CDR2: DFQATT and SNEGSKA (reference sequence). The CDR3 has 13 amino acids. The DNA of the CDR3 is TGCAGTGCTTGGACAGACTCGAACACTGAAGCTTTCTTT. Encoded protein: CSAWTDSNTEAFF.

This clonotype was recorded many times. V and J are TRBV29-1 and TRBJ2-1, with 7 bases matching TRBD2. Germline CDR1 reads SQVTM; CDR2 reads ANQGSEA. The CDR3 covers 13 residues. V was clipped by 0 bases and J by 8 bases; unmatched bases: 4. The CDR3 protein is CSVEDGTNDEQFF. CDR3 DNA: TGCAGCGTTGAAGACGGGACTAACGATGAGCAGTTCTTC.

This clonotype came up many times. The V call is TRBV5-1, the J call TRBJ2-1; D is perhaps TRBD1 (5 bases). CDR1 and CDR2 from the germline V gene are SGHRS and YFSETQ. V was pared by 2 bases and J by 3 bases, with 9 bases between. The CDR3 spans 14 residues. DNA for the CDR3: TGCGCCAGCAGCTTCGCAGGGAACTACAATGAGCAGTTCTTC. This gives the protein CASSFAGNYNEQFF.

Written as DNA, the CDR3 is TGCGCCAGCAGCTCGGCGAGGGACACCGGGGAGCTGTTTTTT. Encoded protein: CASSSARDTGELFF. V gene TRBV5-1 combines with J gene TRBJ2-2; TRBD2 might be the D (5 bases). The V end was cut by 3 bases, the J end by 3 bases, with 9 bases between. CDR1 is SGHRS and CDR2 is YFSETQ in the germline V gene. The CDR3 contains 14 residues. Full variable domain (remainder filled in from reference TRBV5-1 and TRBJ2-2): KAGVTQTPRYLIKTRGQQVTLSCSPISGHRSVSWYQQTPGQGLQFLFEYFSETQRNKGNFPGRFSGRQFSNSRSEMNVSTLELGDSALYLCASSSARDTGELFFGEGSRLTVL.

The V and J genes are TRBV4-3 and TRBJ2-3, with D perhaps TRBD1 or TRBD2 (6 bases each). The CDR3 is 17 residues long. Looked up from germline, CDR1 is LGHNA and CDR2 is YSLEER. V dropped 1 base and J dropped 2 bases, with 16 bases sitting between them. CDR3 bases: TGCGCCAGCAGCCAAGTAGGGGGGCGTTCTTACACAGATACGCAGTATTTT. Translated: CASSQVGGRSYTDTQYF.

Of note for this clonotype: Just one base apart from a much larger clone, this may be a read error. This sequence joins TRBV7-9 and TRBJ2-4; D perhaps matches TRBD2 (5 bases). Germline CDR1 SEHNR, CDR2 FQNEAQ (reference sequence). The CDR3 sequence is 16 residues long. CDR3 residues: CASSLAPRLAKNILYF. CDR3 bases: TGTGCCAGCAGCTTGGCTCCGAGGCTAGCCAAAAACATTCTGTACTTC.

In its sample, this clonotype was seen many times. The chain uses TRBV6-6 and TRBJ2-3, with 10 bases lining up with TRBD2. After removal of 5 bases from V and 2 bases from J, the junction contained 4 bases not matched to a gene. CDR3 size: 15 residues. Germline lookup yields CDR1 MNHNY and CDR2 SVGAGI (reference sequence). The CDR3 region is CASSPGTSATDTQYF. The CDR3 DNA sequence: TGTGCCAGCAGTCCCGGGACTAGCGCCACAGATACGCAGTATTTT.

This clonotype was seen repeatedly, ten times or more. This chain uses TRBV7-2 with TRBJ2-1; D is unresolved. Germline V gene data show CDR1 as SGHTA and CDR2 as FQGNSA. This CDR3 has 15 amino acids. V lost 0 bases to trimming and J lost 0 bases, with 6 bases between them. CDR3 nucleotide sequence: TGTGCCAGCAGCTTAGCGCTGGGCTCCTACAATGAGCAGTTCTTC. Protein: CASSLALGSYNEQFF. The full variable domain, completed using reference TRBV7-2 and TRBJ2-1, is GAGVSQSPSNKVTEKGKDVELRCDPISGHTALYWYRQSLGQGLEFLIYFQGNSAPDKSGLPSDRFSAERTGGSVSTLTIQRTQQEDSAVYLCASSLALGSYNEQFFGPGTRLTVL.